Reported below is one T cell receptor (beta chain). The antigen remains undetermined. Amplification from RNA transcripts yielded the TCR beta CDR3 regions. Second-round multiplex PCR followed a first-round RT-PCR using HTBI primers. TCRdb fed the multiplex PCR reads into MiXCR, producing one record per CDR3 protein. This table holds fewer than 650,000 distinct CDR3 sequences, 22% found once. CDR3 length equals 15 residues. Germline V CDR1 and CDR2: MDHEN, SYDVKM. V lost 4 bases and J 4 bases, leaving 17 bases between the germline ends. The sample comes from a study of Graves' ophthalmopathy and Graves' hyperthyroidism. Study at large: The blood sample was drawn at first diagnosis and before any treatment.

Overall study results and limits: Discrimination between ophthalmopathy and stable hyperthyroidism by a 13-signature model showed 87.88% sensitivity and about 80% specificity.

No progression to ophthalmopathy over 18 months defined stable hyperthyroidism. From fresh peripheral blood, over 9 ml in volume, the PBMCs were obtained. J is TRBJ2-7 and V is TRBV28, with D perhaps given as TRBD1 or TRBD2 (5 bases each). The receptor was derived from a woman aged 18-29 years with stable Graves' hyperthyroidism. Some clones in this sample may be carry-over from other donors' samples. Sequences were obtained from peripheral blood. The CDR3 coding sequence is TGTGCCAGCAGTTCAGGGACCCTCAAGGGGTACGAGCAGTACTTC. It encodes CASSSGTLKGYEQYF.